This TCR beta chain is from a study of blood T cell repertoires in COVID-19 (dated by TCRdb to the early 2020s). Study-wide context: Collaborator samples came from the United States, Italy and Spain and covered acute and convalescent phases of COVID-19. The prospective study material was composed of cDNA or gDNA derived from T cells, B-cell-depleted T cells, or PBMCs. The dataset comprised deeply sampled blood TCRbeta repertoires from subjects exposed to, actively infected with, or recovered from COVID-19. The repertoires were released in a freely available public database meant as a resource for research on the immune response to SARS-CoV-2. The samples were drawn from two sources: the first 160 participants of the ongoing ImmuneRACE study, and 1,200 or so subjects contributed by 6 global collaborators. A de-identified subject ID, COVID-19 status, age in years and sex were almost always included in the sample metadata. Where HLA class I and class II types were available, the types were taken from metadata supplied by the sample provider, not from assay-based typing. The study at large found these results: Clinical and demographic metadata were provided uncurated, with the amount varying by source and participant.

Its CDR3 holds 16 amino acids, cysteine through phenylalanine. Of all the DNA, just the CDR3 is kept, 48 bases in frame from base 1. Compared with germline, V lacks 4 bases and J lacks 7 bases; bases without a gene match: 16. The germline V gene sets CDR1 to SGHDT and CDR2 to YYEEEE. In the prospective study, participants were about 18 to 95 years old, resided in under 30 geographic areas of the United States, and were enrolled through a virtual design. Cohort assignment in the prospective study relied on participant-reported clinical history from a screening survey and a study questionnaire. ImmuneRACE Cohort 3 recovered participants were defined by two consecutive negative NP/OP PCR tests, healthcare professional clearance, or symptom resolution. Each participant in the prospective study had whole blood, serum and a nasopharyngeal or oropharyngeal swab collected by mobile phlebotomists. Over an approximately 2-month period, participants in the prospective study had the option of providing additional blood draws and questionnaires. Before DNA extraction, prospective study blood samples were shipped either frozen or at room temperature.

The immunoSEQ Assay, a bias-controlled multiplex PCR, was used to amplify TCRbeta CDR3 regions from genomic DNA. On the authors' methods: Within the assay, amplification of reference gene primers was used to estimate how many nucleated cells each sample contained. Sequence reads were collapsed and filtered to measure the absolute abundance of every unique TCRbeta CDR3 rearrangement. For each sample, productive Simpson clonality was calculated as the square root of Simpson's diversity index over productive rearrangements. Imported from immuneACCESS, the table was reduced by TCRdb to in-frame sequences with V and J called. These copies leave out some clones; in studies compared against another copy, an unresolved V gene accounts for under half, and the cause of the remainder is not known. V, J and clone size are taken as reported in that table, and D and trimming were inferred from the DNA itself. For this sample there are 140,000 to 150,000 clones; about 82% appear just once. The top ten hold 6.2% of the sample.

Regarding this clone: It lacks a known antigen. Per-base quality was not reported, and no clone a single base away is much larger than it.

Sequencing used PBMCs or T cells enriched from blood (not recorded which). This chain joins TRBV5-6 to TRBJ2-7, with 8 bases in between that match TRBD2. The sequence was obtained from a woman aged 40 to 55 who had recovered from COVID-19. The DNA is TGTGCCAGCAGCCCCACCGGGGGGGAGGGCCGGTGGGAGCAGTACTTC. Its translation is CASSPTGGEGRWEQYF. The reference TRBV5-6 and TRBJ2-7 proteins fill in what lies around the CDR3, so the full variable domain reads DAGVTQSPTHLIKTRGQQVTLRCSPKSGHDTVSWYQQALGQGPQFIFQYYEEEERQRGNFPDRFSGHQFPNYSSELNVNALLLGDSALYLCASSPTGGEGRWEQYFGPGTRLTVT.